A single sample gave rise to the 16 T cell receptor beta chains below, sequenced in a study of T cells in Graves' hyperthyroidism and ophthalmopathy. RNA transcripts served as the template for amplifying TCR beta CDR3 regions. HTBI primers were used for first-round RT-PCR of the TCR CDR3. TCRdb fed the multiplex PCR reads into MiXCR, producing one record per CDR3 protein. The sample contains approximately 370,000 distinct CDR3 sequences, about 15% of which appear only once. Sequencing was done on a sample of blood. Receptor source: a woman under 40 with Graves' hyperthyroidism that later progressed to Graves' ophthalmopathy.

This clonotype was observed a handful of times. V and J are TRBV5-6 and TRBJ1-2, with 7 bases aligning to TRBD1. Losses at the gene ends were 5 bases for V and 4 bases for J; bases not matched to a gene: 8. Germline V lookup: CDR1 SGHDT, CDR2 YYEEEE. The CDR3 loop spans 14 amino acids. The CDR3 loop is CASRKRQGFYGYTF. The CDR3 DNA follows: TGTGCCAGCAGGAAAAGACAGGGTTTCTATGGCTACACCTTC.

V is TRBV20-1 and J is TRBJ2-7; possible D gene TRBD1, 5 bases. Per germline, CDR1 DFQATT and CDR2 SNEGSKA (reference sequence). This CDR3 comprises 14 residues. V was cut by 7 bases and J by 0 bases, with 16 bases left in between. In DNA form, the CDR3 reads TGCAGTGGCCAGGGTCCCATTCTCTCCTACGAGCAGTACTTC. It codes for CSGQGPILSYEQYF.

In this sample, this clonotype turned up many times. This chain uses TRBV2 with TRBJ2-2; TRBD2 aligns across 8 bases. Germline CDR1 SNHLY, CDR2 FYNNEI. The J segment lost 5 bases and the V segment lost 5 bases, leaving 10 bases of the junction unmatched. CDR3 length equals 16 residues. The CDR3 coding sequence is TGTGCCAGCAGTCTAGCCGGGGGGGTATATACCGGGGAGCTGTTTTTT. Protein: CASSLAGGVYTGELFF.

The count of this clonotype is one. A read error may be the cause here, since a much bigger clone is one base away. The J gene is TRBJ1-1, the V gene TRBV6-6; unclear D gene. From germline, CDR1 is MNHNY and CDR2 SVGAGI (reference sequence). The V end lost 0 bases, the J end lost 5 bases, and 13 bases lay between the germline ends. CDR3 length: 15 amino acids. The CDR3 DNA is TGTGCCAGCAGTTACTCCGGCAGGATGGGAACTGAAGCTTTCTTT. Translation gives CASSYSGRMGTEAFF.

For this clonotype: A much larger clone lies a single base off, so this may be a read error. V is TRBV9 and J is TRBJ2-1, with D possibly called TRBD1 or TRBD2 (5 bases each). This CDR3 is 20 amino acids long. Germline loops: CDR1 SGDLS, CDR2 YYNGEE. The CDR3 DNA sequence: TGTGCCAGCAGCCCTAGGGACCCGCAGGACCGGGCTAAAGACTACGATGAGCAGTTCTTC. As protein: CASSPRDPQDRAKDYDEQFF.

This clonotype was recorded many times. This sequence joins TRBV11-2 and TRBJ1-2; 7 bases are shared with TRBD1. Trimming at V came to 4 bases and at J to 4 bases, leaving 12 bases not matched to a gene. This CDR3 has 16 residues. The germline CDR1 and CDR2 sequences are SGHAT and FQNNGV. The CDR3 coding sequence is TGTGCCAGCAGCTCCCCGAGGGGGGACAGATTCTATGGCTACACCTTC. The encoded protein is CASSSPRGDRFYGYTF. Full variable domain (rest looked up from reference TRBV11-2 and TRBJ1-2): EAGVAQSPRYKIIEKRQSVAFWCNPISGHATLYWYQQILGQGPKLLIQFQNNGVVDDSQLPKDRFSAERLKGVDSTLKIQPAKLEDSAVYLCASSSPRGDRFYGYTFGSGTRLTVV.

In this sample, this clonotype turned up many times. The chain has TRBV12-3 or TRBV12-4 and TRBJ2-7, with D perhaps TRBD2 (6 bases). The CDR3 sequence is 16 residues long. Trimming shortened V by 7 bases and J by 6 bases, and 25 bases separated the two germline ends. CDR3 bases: TGTGCCAGCACCATTGGCAGCCTACACGGAGGGTCCGAGCAGTACTTC. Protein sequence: CASTIGSLHGGSEQYF.

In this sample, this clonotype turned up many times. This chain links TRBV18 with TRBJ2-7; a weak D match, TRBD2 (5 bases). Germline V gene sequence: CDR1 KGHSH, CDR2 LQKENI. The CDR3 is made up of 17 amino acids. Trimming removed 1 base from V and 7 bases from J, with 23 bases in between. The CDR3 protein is CASSPQRVPSPTEEQYF. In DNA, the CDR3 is TGTGCCAGCTCACCACAGAGGGTCCCCTCTCCTACGGAAGAGCAGTACTTC.

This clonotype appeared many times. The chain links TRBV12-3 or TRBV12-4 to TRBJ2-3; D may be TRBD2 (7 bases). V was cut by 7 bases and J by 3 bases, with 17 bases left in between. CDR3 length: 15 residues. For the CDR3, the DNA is TGTGCCAGCACGCGTCGGGGGGCAAGTACAGATACGCAGTATTTT. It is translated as CASTRRGASTDTQYF.

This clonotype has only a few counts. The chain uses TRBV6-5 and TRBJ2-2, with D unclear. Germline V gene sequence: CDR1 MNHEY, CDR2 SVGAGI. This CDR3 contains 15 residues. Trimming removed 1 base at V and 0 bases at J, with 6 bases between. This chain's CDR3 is CASSYYSPNTGELFF. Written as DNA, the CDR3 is TGTGCCAGCAGTTACTACAGTCCGAACACCGGGGAGCTGTTTTTT.

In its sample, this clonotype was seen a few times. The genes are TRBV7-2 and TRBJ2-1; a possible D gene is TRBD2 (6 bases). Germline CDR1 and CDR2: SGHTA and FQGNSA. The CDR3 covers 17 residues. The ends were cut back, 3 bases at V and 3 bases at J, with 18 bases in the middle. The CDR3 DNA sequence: TGTGCCAGCAGCTTTCCCCGGGGTGCGGGGAACTACAATGAGCAGTTCTTC. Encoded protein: CASSFPRGAGNYNEQFF.

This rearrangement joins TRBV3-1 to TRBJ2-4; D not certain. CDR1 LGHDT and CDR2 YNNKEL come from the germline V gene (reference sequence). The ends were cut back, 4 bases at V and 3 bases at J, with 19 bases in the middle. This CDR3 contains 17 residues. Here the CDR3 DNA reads TGTGCCAGCAGCCTCATAATTAGCTTGGGGTTCAAAAACATTCAGTACTTC. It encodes CASSLIISLGFKNIQYF.

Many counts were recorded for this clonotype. The CDR3 loop reads CASSRDSNSGNTIYF. CDR3 sequence (DNA): TGTGCCAGCAGCCGGGACAGTAACTCTGGAAACACCATATATTTT. The chain has TRBV7-8 and TRBJ1-3; 7 bases match TRBD1. With V trimmed by 5 bases and J by 0 bases, 4 bases remained unmatched. Germline V CDR1 and CDR2: SGHVS, FQNEAQ. The CDR3 extends over 15 amino acids. Combining the CDR3 with reference TRBV7-8 and TRBJ1-3 gives the whole variable domain GAGVSQSPRYKVAKRGQDVALRCDPISGHVSLFWYQQALGQGPEFLTYFQNEAQLDKSGLPSDRFFAERPEGSVSTLKIQRTQQEDSAVYLCASSRDSNSGNTIYFGEGSWLTVV.

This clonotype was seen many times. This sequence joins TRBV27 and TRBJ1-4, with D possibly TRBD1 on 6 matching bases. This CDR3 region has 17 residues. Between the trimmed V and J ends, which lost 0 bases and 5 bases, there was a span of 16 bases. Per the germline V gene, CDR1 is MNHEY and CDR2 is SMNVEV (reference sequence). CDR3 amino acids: CASSLSFGTGLNEKLFF. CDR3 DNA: TGTGCCAGCAGTTTATCGTTTGGTACAGGGCTAAATGAAAAACTGTTTTTT.

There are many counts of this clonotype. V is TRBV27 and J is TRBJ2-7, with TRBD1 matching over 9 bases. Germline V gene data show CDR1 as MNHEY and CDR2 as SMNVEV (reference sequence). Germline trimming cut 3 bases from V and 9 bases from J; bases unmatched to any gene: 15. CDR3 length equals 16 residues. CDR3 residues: CASSFRSGQGVFGQYF. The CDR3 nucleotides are TGTGCCAGCAGTTTCCGATCGGGACAGGGAGTTTTTGGGCAGTACTTC.

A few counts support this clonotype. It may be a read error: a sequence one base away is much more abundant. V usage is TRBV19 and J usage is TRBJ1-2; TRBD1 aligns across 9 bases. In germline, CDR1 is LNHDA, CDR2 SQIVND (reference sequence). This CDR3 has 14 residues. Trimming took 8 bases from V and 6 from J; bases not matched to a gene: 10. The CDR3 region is CASGLTGGNHGYTF. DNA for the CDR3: TGTGCCAGTGGATTGACAGGGGGAAACCATGGCTACACCTTC.